Following are 32 T cell receptor beta chains from one sample sequenced in a study of blood T cells in healthy people across ages. Together with a sample-barcoded 5' primer, a J-beta primer mix was included in a second PCR lasting about 7 to 12 cycles. TCRdb independently ran MiXCR on the 5' RACE reads; one entry per CDR3 protein. This table has some 1.7 million distinct CDR3 sequences, 28% appearing once. Specimen: blood. The receptors originated from a woman under 40 in good health.

The sample holds many counts of this clonotype. J is TRBJ2-3 and V is TRBV4-1; weak D call: TRBD2 (5 bases). CDR3 length equals 14 residues. Trimming took off 4 bases at V and 5 bases at J, with 13 bases between the two ends. Germline CDR1 is MGHRA and CDR2 is YSYEKL. The CDR3 nucleotides are TGCGCCAGCAGCCTCGGCCGGACTGGAGATACGCAGTATTTT. It is translated as CASSLGRTGDTQYF.

The V call is TRBV28, the J call TRBJ2-1; TRBD2 agrees at 8 bases. After removal of 5 bases from V and 4 bases from J, the junction contained 7 bases not matched to a gene. Germline CDR1 is MDHEN and CDR2 is SYDVKM. The CDR3 is made up of 15 amino acids. As DNA, the CDR3 is TGTGCCAGCAGTCGGAGCGGGGGCCTGTACAATGAGCAGTTCTTC. It codes for CASSRSGGLYNEQFF.

This clonotype was picked up a small number of times. The J gene is TRBJ2-5, the V gene TRBV20-1, with 9 nucleotides matching TRBD2. The CDR3 sequence is 14 residues long. Germline loops: CDR1 DFQATT, CDR2 SNEGSKA (reference sequence). After removal of 4 bases from V and 5 bases from J, the junction contained 8 bases not matched to a gene. The CDR3 sequence is CSAIAGELRETQYF. For the CDR3, the DNA is TGCAGTGCTATAGCGGGGGAACTGAGGGAGACCCAGTACTTC.

This clonotype was detected ten times or more. This chain connects TRBV4-1 to TRBJ2-3, with D uncertain. This CDR3 is built from 13 residues. Germline CDR1 and CDR2: MGHRA and YSYEKL. V was trimmed by 1 base and J by 12 bases, leaving 14 bases between them. CDR3 sequence: CASSQVFKASQYF. The CDR3 DNA follows: TGCGCCAGCAGCCAAGTATTTAAGGCTAGTCAGTATTTT.

The rearrangement joins TRBV4-1 to TRBJ1-1; 11 nucleotides align to TRBD1. The trim removed 0 bases at V and 5 bases at J, leaving 2 bases unmatched. Germline values: CDR1 MGHRA, CDR2 YSYEKL. There are 15 residues in the CDR3. CDR3 coding DNA: TGCGCCAGCAGCCAAGATGGACAGGGGGCAACTGAAGCTTTCTTT. Translation: CASSQDGQGATEAFF.

In its sample, this clonotype was seen a few times. The V gene is TRBV2, the J gene TRBJ2-3; 9 bases agree with TRBD2. The CDR3 consists of 16 residues. The germline CDR1 and CDR2 sequences are SNHLY and FYNNEI. The trim removed 6 bases at V and 5 bases at J, leaving 12 bases unmatched. The CDR3 sequence: CASSFPSGGNLDTQYF. The CDR3 DNA follows: TGTGCCAGCAGCTTTCCGAGCGGGGGGAATTTAGATACGCAGTATTTT.

This clonotype was detected a few times. V is TRBV6-6 and J is TRBJ2-2, with 11 positions matching TRBD2. Trimming removed 4 bases from V and 7 bases from J; junction bases left unmatched: 5. Germline V gives CDR1 MNHNY, CDR2 SVGAGI (reference sequence). The CDR3 is made up of 15 amino acids. CDR3 in DNA: TGTGCCAGCAGTTTAGCGGGGGGGCAGGACGGGGAGCTGTTTTTT. It encodes CASSLAGGQDGELFF.

This clonotype was recorded a few times. With a much larger clone just one base away, this may be a read error. The CDR3 protein is CAVPGQYYGYTF. The DNA for the CDR3 is TGTGCCGTACCAGGACAGTACTATGGCTACACCTTC. The V and J genes are TRBV6-1 and TRBJ1-2, with D possibly TRBD1 on 6 matching bases. This CDR3 is 12 amino acids long. V was shortened by 11 bases and J by 3 bases, with 13 bases between the two germline ends. Germline CDR1 reads MNHNS; CDR2 reads SASEGT.

The sample holds many counts of this clonotype. The chain employs TRBV20-1 and TRBJ2-3; 13 nucleotides line up with TRBD2. This CDR3 comprises 14 residues. Germline CDR1 and CDR2: DFQATT and SNEGSKA (reference sequence). V was pared by 5 bases and J by 4 bases, with 3 bases of the junction left unmatched. CDR3 nucleotide sequence: TGCAGTGCTGGACTAGCGGGAGCTCCAGATACGCAGTATTTT. This translates into CSAGLAGAPDTQYF.

Concerning this clonotype itself: With a much larger clone just one base away, this may be a read error. This chain joins TRBV20-1 and TRBJ2-3; the match to TRBD2 covers 11 bases. The germline V gene has CDR1 DFQATT and CDR2 SNEGSKA (reference sequence). CDR3 size: 12 residues. The CDR3 nucleotides read TGCAAGGGACTAGCGGATACAGGTACGCAGTATTTT. Amino acid sequence: CKGLADTGTQYF.

This clonotype was recorded once. A much larger clone lies a single base off, so this may be a read error. The V gene is TRBV27, the J gene TRBJ2-1, with D possibly TRBD2 on 5 matching bases. Germline V lookup: CDR1 MNHEY, CDR2 SMNVEV (reference sequence). Trimming stripped 5 bases from V and 8 bases from J, with 19 bases between. CDR3 length equals 15 residues. The CDR3 here is CASSRCGPQVDEQFF. The DNA of the CDR3 is TGTGCCAGCAGTCGCTGCGGGCCCCAGGTAGATGAGCAGTTCTTC.

Only a few counts were recorded for this clonotype. V and J are TRBV5-1 and TRBJ2-7; 10 positions match TRBD2. The V segment lost 1 base and the J segment 2 bases; nucleotides outside the gene matches: 3. The CDR3 runs 15 residues. Germline V gene sequence: CDR1 SGHRS, CDR2 YFSETQ. The CDR3 reads CASSLTAGGPYEQYF. Written as DNA, the CDR3 is TGCGCCAGCAGCTTGACAGCGGGAGGGCCCTACGAGCAGTACTTC.

Comments on this clonotype: This may stem from a read error, because a much larger clone lies one nucleotide away. The V gene is TRBV20-1, the J gene TRBJ2-1; no clear D. Germline V gene lookup returns CDR1 DFQATT and CDR2 SNEGSKA (reference sequence). Trimming removed 5 bases at V and 4 bases at J, with 15 bases between. The CDR3 length is 14 residues. The CDR3 nucleotides read TGCAGTGCTGGGGATGGAAGCGCGTACAATGAGCAGTTCTTC. It codes for CSAGDGSAYNEQFF.

CDR3 protein: CASSQGDQSTGEQYF. The CDR3 nucleotides are TGTGCCAGCAGCCAGGGGGACCAATCAACGGGTGAGCAGTACTTC. V and J are TRBV3-1 and TRBJ2-7, with D tentatively TRBD1 or TRBD2 (5 bases each). The CDR3 runs to 15 residues. V gave up 3 bases and J gave up 7 bases, with 19 bases separating them. Germline CDR1 is LGHDT and CDR2 is YNNKEL (reference sequence).

V gene TRBV30 combines with J gene TRBJ1-5, with a weak D call TRBD1 (6 bases). The CDR3 covers 14 residues. Trimming cost V 3 bases and J 5 bases, with 14 bases left between them. CDR1 and CDR2 from the germline V gene are GTSNPN and SVGIG (reference sequence). This CDR3 is CAWSGRGWDQPQHF. The CDR3 nucleotides are TGTGCCTGGAGCGGCAGGGGATGGGATCAGCCCCAGCATTTT.

In its sample, this clonotype was seen many times. The chain carries TRBV28 and TRBJ2-1; 11 nucleotides agree with TRBD1. The germline CDR1 and CDR2 sequences are MDHEN and SYDVKM. The CDR3 has 16 amino acids. The J segment lost 3 bases and the V segment lost 4 bases, leaving 5 bases of the junction unmatched. Here the CDR3 reads CASSSPGTGGYNEQFF. In DNA, the CDR3 is TGTGCCAGCAGTTCTCCCGGGACAGGGGGCTACAATGAGCAGTTCTTC.

This chain connects TRBV5-1 to TRBJ2-7; 10 nucleotides align to TRBD2. The DNA end favors TRBJ2-5, so the J call may be wrong. There are 16 residues in the CDR3. Germline CDR1 reads SGHRS; CDR2 reads YFSETQ. The CDR3 spells CASSWTLAGVIETQYF. The CDR3 nucleotides are TGCGCCAGCAGCTGGACTCTAGCGGGGGTCATTGAGACCCAGTACTTC.

The chain joins TRBV20-1 to TRBJ1-4, with 7 bases identical to TRBD1. The J segment lost 4 bases and the V segment lost 6 bases, leaving 5 bases of the junction unmatched. In germline, CDR1 is DFQATT, CDR2 SNEGSKA (reference sequence). The CDR3 covers 13 residues. The DNA of the CDR3 is TGCAGTGCAGGGGACAGCCTTAATGAAAAACTGTTTTTT. It encodes CSAGDSLNEKLFF.

The gene calls are TRBV29-1 and TRBJ1-1; possibly TRBD1 for D (6 bases). The germline gives CDR1 SQVTM, CDR2 ANQGSEA. Trimming cost V 4 bases and J 3 bases, with 9 bases left between them. The length of the CDR3 is 12 residues. CDR3 amino acids: CSVARGDTEAFF. CDR3 nucleotides: TGCAGCGTTGCGAGGGGGGACACTGAAGCTTTCTTT.

The rearrangement links TRBV30 to TRBJ1-2, with a weak D call TRBD1 (6 bases). Per the germline V gene, CDR1 is GTSNPN and CDR2 is SVGIG (reference sequence). V was shortened by 0 bases and J by 8 bases, with 16 bases between the two germline ends. The CDR3 loop spans 14 amino acids. In DNA, the CDR3 is TGTGCCTGGAGTGTACGTGGGGGCTCGGACGGCTACACCTTC. As protein: CAWSVRGGSDGYTF.

This chain connects TRBV28 to TRBJ2-5; no clear D. The V gene lost 6 bases and the J gene lost 4 bases, with 12 bases spanning the gap. CDR3 length: 13 residues. In germline, CDR1 is MDHEN, CDR2 SYDVKM. The CDR3 DNA reads TGTGCCAGCAGCTATGACAACCGAGAGACCCAGTACTTC. It codes for CASSYDNRETQYF.

This clonotype has at least ten counts. The chain recombines TRBV6-5 with TRBJ2-7; TRBD2 might be the D (6 bases). Germline CDR1 and CDR2: MNHEY and SVGAGI. V lost 2 bases to trimming and J lost 4 bases, with 12 bases between them. The CDR3 is made up of 14 amino acids. The CDR3 sequence is CASSYNSEGYEQYF. The CDR3 DNA sequence: TGTGCCAGCAGTTACAACTCGGAGGGGTACGAGCAGTACTTC.

This clonotype has at least ten counts. This sequence joins TRBV7-2 and TRBJ1-4; a weak D match, TRBD1 (5 bases). The length of the CDR3 is 14 residues. The germline V gene has CDR1 SGHTA and CDR2 FQGNSA. The ends were cut back, 5 bases at V and 2 bases at J, with 9 bases in the middle. The CDR3 coding sequence is TGTGCCAGCAGCCCGTGGGGGACTAATGAAAAACTGTTTTTT. It specifies CASSPWGTNEKLFF.

As regards this clonotype: A much more abundant neighbour one base away suggests this may be a read error. The rearrangement links TRBV24-1 to TRBJ2-1; TRBD2 aligns across 10 bases. The CDR3 is 16 amino acids. Trimming removed 1 base from V and 3 bases from J; junction bases left unmatched: 2. Germline CDR1 and CDR2: KGHDR and SFDVKD. In nucleotides, the CDR3 is TGTGCCACCAGTGATTTTAGCGGGAGGCGCTACAATGAGCAGTTCTTC. This translates into CATSDFSGRRYNEQFF.

The rearrangement joins TRBV10-3 to TRBJ2-7, with no clear D. CDR3 length: 14 amino acids. V lost 10 bases and J lost 0, with 16 bases in between. The germline V gene has CDR1 ENHRY and CDR2 SYGVKD. The CDR3 spells CATRSTESSYEQYV. For the CDR3, the DNA is TGTGCCACCAGATCGACGGAAAGCTCCTACGAGCAGTACGTC.

This chain uses TRBV6-6 with TRBJ2-5, with 11 bases matching TRBD2. Germline values: CDR1 MNHNY, CDR2 SVGAGI (reference sequence). Germline trimming cut 2 bases from V and 4 bases from J; bases unmatched to any gene: 9. CDR3 length: 17 residues. In DNA, the CDR3 is TGTGCCAGCAGTTACGGATTAGCGGGGGGGTCTGCAGAGACCCAGTACTTC. The encoded protein is CASSYGLAGGSAETQYF.

V usage is TRBV3-1 and J usage is TRBJ2-5; 12 positions match TRBD1. The J call could be wrong; TRBJ2-7 is a better fit for the DNA end. The CDR3 consists of 15 residues. In germline, CDR1 is LGHDT, CDR2 YNNKEL (reference sequence). The CDR3 nucleotides are TGTGCCAGCAGCCATCGGGGACAGGGGGCGACCGAGCAGTACTTC. This codes for CASSHRGQGATEQYF.

The table lists this clonotype with many counts. This chain joins TRBV10-3 and TRBJ2-7; a weak D match, TRBD2 (6 bases). The CDR3 has 13 amino acids. Germline CDR1 reads ENHRY; CDR2 reads SYGVKD. With 0 bases removed from V and 3 bases from J, the gap between germline ends came to 6 bases. In DNA form, the CDR3 reads TGTGCCATCAGTGAGTCGGGGGGCTACGAGCAGTACTTC. Translating it yields CAISESGGYEQYF.

Comments on this clonotype: With a much larger clone just one base away, this may be a read error. This chain connects TRBV12-3 or TRBV12-4 to TRBJ2-5; D is undetermined. This CDR3 is 12 amino acids long. V lost 4 bases and J lost 13, with 16 bases in between. CDR3 in amino acids: CASSYNHYERYF. The DNA of the CDR3 is TGTGCCAGCAGTTATAACCACTACGAGCGGTACTTC.

This clonotype was recorded a few times. The V call is TRBV11-3, the J call TRBJ2-1; D is perhaps TRBD1 or TRBD2 (5 bases each). The CDR3 consists of 15 residues. Germline-derived CDR1 and CDR2 are SGHNT and YENEEA. Trimming cost V 5 bases and J 7 bases, with 18 bases left between them. The CDR3 reads CASSPIGAGLNEQFF. CDR3 coding DNA: TGTGCCAGCAGCCCAATCGGGGCGGGTTTAAATGAGCAGTTCTTC.

In its sample, this clonotype was seen a few times. V and J are TRBV20-1 and TRBJ1-4; D ambiguous. The CDR3 loop spans 17 amino acids. V was trimmed by 0 bases and J by 8 bases, leaving 22 bases between them. From germline, CDR1 is DFQATT and CDR2 SNEGSKA (reference sequence). The CDR3 sequence: CSARDLVSIGKYEKLFF. CDR3 DNA: TGCAGTGCTAGAGATTTAGTGTCAATCGGAAAATACGAAAAACTGTTTTTT.

The chain carries TRBV5-1 and TRBJ2-3, with 9 bases matching TRBD1. This CDR3 has 17 residues. Germline lookup yields CDR1 SGHRS and CDR2 YFSETQ. V lost 0 bases to trimming and J lost 6 bases; unmatched junction nucleotides: 11. CDR3 residues: CASSLVGRGQGSDTQYF. Here the CDR3 DNA reads TGCGCCAGCAGCTTGGTGGGAAGAGGACAGGGGAGCGATACGCAGTATTTT.